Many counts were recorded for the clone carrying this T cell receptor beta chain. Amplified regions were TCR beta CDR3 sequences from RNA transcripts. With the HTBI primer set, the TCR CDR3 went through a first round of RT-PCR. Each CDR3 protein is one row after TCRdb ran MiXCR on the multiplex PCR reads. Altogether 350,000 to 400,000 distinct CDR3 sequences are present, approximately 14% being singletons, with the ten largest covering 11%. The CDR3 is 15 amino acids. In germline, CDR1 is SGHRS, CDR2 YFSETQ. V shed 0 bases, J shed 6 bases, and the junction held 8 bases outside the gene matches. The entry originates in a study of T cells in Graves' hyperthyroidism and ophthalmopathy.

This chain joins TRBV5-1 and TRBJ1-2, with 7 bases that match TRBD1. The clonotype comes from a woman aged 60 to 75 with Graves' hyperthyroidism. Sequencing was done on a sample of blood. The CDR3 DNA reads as TGCGCCAGCAGCTTGGACAGGGGTGGTGCCAATGGCTACACCTTC. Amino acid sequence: CASSLDRGGANGYTF.